This T cell receptor (beta chain) was captured by sequencing in a study of blood T cell repertoires in COVID-19. Study details: Some COVID-19 samples were acute and others convalescent; all came from the United States, Italy and Spain. The analysed material was cDNA or gDNA that came from T cells, B-cell-depleted T cells, or PBMCs.

The CDR3 is made up of 16 amino acids. Trimming took 4 bases from V and 1 from J; bases not matched to a gene: 11. Germline CDR1 SGHRS, CDR2 YFSETQ. The authors' processing: How many nucleated cells were present was estimated from reference gene primer amplification. The assay was immunoSEQ multiplex PCR, and TCRdb's table has in-frame clones only and misses some. V, J and clone size were drawn from that table, and D and trimming were deduced from the DNA. Counted here are approximately 430,000 clones, roughly 90% occurring once; the ten biggest clones make up over 1.1%. J is TRBJ2-7 and V is TRBV5-1; 7 bases are a match to TRBD1. The receptor was isolated from a woman aged 30 to 39 with active or convalescent COVID-19. The sequenced sample was peripheral blood. This CDR3 reads CASSEVSGTASYEQYF. CDR3 sequence (DNA): TGCGCCAGCAGCGAAGTGTCCGGGACAGCTTCCTACGAGCAGTACTTC.